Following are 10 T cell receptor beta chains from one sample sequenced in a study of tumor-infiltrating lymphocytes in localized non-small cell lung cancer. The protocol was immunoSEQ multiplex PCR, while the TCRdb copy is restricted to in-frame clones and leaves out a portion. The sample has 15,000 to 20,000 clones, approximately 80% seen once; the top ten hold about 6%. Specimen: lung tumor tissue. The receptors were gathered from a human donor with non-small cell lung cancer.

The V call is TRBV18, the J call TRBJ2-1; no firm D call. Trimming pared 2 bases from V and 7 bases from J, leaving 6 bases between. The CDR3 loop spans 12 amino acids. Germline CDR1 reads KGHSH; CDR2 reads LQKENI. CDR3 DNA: TGTGCCAGCTCACCAATGGAGAATGAGCAGTTCTTC. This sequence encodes CASSPMENEQFF.

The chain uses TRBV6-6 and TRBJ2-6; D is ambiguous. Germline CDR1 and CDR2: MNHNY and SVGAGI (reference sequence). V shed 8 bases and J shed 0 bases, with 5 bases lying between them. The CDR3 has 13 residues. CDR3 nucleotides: TGTGCCAGCCTGAGCTCTGGGGCCAACGTCCTGACTTTC. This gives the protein CASLSSGANVLTF.

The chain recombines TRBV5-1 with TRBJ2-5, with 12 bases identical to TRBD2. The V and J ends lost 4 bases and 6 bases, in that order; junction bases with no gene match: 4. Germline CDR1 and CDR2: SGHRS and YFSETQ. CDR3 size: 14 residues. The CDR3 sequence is CASSRGTSGQTQYF. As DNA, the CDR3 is TGCGCCAGCAGCCGGGGGACTAGCGGGCAGACCCAGTACTTC.

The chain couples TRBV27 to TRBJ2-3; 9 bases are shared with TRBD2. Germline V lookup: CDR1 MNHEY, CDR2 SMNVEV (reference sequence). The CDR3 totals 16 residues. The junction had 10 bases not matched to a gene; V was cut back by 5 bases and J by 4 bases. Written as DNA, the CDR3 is TGTGCCAGCAGTACTCGCGTTAGCGGGAGTGCAGATACGCAGTATTTT. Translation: CASSTRVSGSADTQYF.

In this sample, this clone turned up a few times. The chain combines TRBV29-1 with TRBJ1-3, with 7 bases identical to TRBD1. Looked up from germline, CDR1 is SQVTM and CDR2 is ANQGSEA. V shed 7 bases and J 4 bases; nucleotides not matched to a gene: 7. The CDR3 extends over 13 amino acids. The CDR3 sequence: CSDHRGCGNTIYF. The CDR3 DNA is TGCAGCGACCACAGGGGCTGCGGAAACACCATATATTTT.

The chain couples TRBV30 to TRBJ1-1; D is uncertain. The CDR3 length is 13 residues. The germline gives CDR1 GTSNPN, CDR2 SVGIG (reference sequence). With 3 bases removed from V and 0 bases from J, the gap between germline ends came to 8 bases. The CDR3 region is CAWRHELNTEAFF. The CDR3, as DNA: TGTGCCTGGAGGCATGAGCTGAACACTGAAGCTTTCTTT. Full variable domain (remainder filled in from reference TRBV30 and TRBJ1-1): SQTIHQWPATLVQPVGSPLSLECTVEGTSNPNLYWYRQAAGRGLQLLFYSVGIGQISSEVPQNLSASRPQDRQFILSSKKLLLSDSGFYLCAWRHELNTEAFFGQGTRLTVV.

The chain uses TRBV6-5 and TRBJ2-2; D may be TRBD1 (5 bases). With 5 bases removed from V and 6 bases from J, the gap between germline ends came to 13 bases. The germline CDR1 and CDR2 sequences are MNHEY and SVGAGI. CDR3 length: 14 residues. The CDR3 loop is CASSRPQGAGELFF. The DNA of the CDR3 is TGTGCCAGCAGTCGACCGCAGGGCGCCGGGGAGCTGTTTTTT.

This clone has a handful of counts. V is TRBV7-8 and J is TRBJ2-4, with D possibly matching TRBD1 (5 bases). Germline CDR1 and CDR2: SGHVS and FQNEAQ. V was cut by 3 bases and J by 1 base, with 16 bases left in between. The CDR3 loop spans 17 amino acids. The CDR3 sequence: CASSLGRGGGAKNIQYF. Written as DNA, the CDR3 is TGTGCCAGCAGCTTGGGAAGGGGTGGTGGGGCCAAAAACATTCAGTACTTC. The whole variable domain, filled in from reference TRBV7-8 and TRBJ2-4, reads GAGVSQSPRYKVAKRGQDVALRCDPISGHVSLFWYQQALGQGPEFLTYFQNEAQLDKSGLPSDRFFAERPEGSVSTLKIQRTQQEDSAVYLCASSLGRGGGAKNIQYFGAGTRLSVL.

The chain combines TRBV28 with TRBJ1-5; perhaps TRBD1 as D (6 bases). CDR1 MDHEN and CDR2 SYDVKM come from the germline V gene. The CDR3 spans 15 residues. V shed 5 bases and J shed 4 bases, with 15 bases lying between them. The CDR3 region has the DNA TGTGCCAGCAGTGATCAGGGGTTAGGTAATCAGCCCCAGCATTTT. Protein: CASSDQGLGNQPQHF. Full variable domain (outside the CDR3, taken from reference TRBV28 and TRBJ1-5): DVKVTQSSRYLVKRTGEKVFLECVQDMDHENMFWYRQDPGLGLRLIYFSYDVKMKEKGDIPEGYSVSREKKERFSLILESASTNQTSMYLCASSDQGLGNQPQHFGDGTRLSIL.

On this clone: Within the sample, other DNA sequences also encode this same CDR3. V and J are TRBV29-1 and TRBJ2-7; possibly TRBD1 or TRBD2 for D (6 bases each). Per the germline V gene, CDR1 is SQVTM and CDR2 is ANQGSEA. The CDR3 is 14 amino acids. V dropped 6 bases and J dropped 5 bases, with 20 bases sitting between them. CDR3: CSVTGRGGRNEQYF. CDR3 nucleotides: TGCAGCGTGACAGGTCGGGGAGGTAGGAACGAGCAGTACTTC.